This TCR beta chain was recovered during a study of blood T cell repertoires in COVID-19 (dated by TCRdb to 2020 to 2021). General notes on the study: The collaborator samples originated in the United States, Italy and Spain and spanned the acute and convalescent phases of COVID-19. The prospective study material was composed of cDNA or gDNA derived from T cells, B-cell-depleted T cells, or PBMCs. Where available, HLA class I and class II types were obtained from metadata supplied by the sample provider rather than from assay-based typing. The samples were drawn from the first 160 participants of the ongoing ImmuneRACE study and from roughly 1,300 subjects provided by 6 global collaborators. Deeply sampled blood TCRbeta repertoires from subjects exposed to, actively infected with, or recovered from COVID-19 were included in the dataset. Sample metadata almost always included a de-identified subject ID, COVID-19 status, age in years and sex. The repertoires were released in a freely available public database intended as a resource for research on the immune response to SARS-CoV-2.

The collaborating institutions used their own protocols to collect whole blood in K2EDTA tubes. For TCRbeta analysis, collaborator samples were shipped as frozen whole blood, as isolated PBMCs, or as DNA extracted from either sample type. Overall study results and their limits: How much clinical and demographic metadata was included differed by source and by participant, and the metadata was provided uncurated.

The immunoSEQ Assay, a bias-controlled multiplex PCR, was used to amplify TCRbeta CDR3 regions from genomic DNA. On the authors' methods: Within the assay, amplification of reference gene primers was used to estimate how many nucleated cells each sample contained. Sequence reads were collapsed and filtered to measure the absolute abundance of every unique TCRbeta CDR3 rearrangement. For each sample, productive Simpson clonality was calculated by taking the square root of Simpson's diversity index across productive rearrangements. TCRdb took this table from immuneACCESS and kept in-frame rearrangements with V and J called. Such tables lack part of the clones; where checked against another copy, unresolved V genes explain under half of the gap, and the rest is unexplained. The D gene and trimming were derived from the DNA, and the V and J assignments and clone size from that table. This sample lists approximately 140,000 clones; roughly 80% were detected once. 3% of the sample belongs to the ten largest clones.

Comment on this clone: The antigen it recognizes is unknown. No much larger clonotype is one base removed from it; base qualities were not supplied.

The receptor's source is a woman aged 40-49 years with active or convalescent COVID-19. Sequencing was done on a sample of peripheral blood.

The CDR3 protein sequence reads: CASSSPGQGPTQYF. The sequenced DNA: TGTGCCAGCAGTTCACCGGGACAGGGCCCTACGCAGTATTTT. Recombination joined TRBV27 with TRBJ2-3, with 9 central nucleotides matching TRBD1. Compared with germline, V lacks 4 bases and J lacks 8 bases; bases without a gene match: 7. Including the terminal cysteine and phenylalanine, the CDR3 comprises 14 residues. Left in the record is the CDR3 DNA by itself, 42 bases read in frame from the first base. CDR1 and CDR2 were assigned from the germline V gene (reference sequence) as MNHEY and SMNVEV.